The T cell receptor (beta chain) under discussion was sequenced for a study of blood T cell repertoires in COVID-19 (dated by TCRdb to 2018 to 2020). Regarding the research as a whole: The collaborator samples originated in the United States, Italy and Spain and spanned the acute and convalescent phases of COVID-19. The prospective study material was composed of cDNA or gDNA derived from T cells, B-cell-depleted T cells, or PBMCs. Subjects who had been exposed to COVID-19, were actively infected with it, or had recovered from it provided the deeply sampled blood TCRbeta repertoires that made up the dataset. The repertoires were released in a freely available public database meant as a resource for research on the immune response to SARS-CoV-2. The samples were drawn from the first 160 participants of the ongoing ImmuneRACE study and from 1,200 or so subjects provided by 6 global collaborators. Sample metadata almost always included a de-identified subject ID, COVID-19 status, age in years and sex. Where HLA class I and class II types were available, the types were taken from metadata supplied by the sample provider, not from assay-based typing.

The collaborating institutions used their own protocols to collect whole blood in K2EDTA tubes. Collaborator samples were shipped for TCRbeta analysis as frozen whole blood, isolated PBMCs, or DNA extracted from either sample type. TCRbeta CDR3 regions were amplified from genomic DNA by means of the immunoSEQ Assay, a bias-controlled multiplex PCR. As for the authors' bioinformatics: Within the assay, amplification of reference gene primers was used to estimate how many nucleated cells each sample contained. To quantify the absolute abundance of each unique TCRbeta CDR3 rearrangement, sequence reads were collapsed and filtered. For each sample, productive Simpson clonality was calculated as the square root of Simpson's diversity index across productive rearrangements. Entries here come from immuneACCESS through TCRdb and include only in-frame sequences with V and J called. Some clones fail to appear in such tables; in the studies checked, an unresolved V gene covers under half of the shortfall, and the cause of the remainder is unknown. The V and J calls and clone size are taken from that table; D and trimming were inferred from the DNA. The sample records approximately 210,000 clones, approximately 84% of which are singletons. The ten largest clonotypes hold under 2.5% of the sample.

With respect to this clone: Its binding antigen is unknown. No clone much larger than this one lies a single base away; base qualities are absent.

Overall study results and their limits: The quantity of clinical and demographic metadata differed by source and by participant and was supplied without curation.

Here V drops 6 bases and J drops 2 bases, and the junction holds 12 bases not matched to any gene. The cysteine opens and the phenylalanine closes a CDR3 of 19 amino acids. Here the CDR3 DNA is all that survives: 57 bases in frame from base 1. The CDR1 and CDR2 encoded by the germline V gene are SNHLY and FYNNEI. Recombination linked TRBV2 to TRBJ2-1, with 14 bases aligning to TRBD2. The clonotype was recovered from a middle-aged man with active or convalescent COVID-19. Sequences were obtained from peripheral blood. The encoded CDR3 is CASREYSGLAGAPYNEQFF. The nucleotides read TGTGCCAGCAGGGAGTATTCGGGACTAGCGGGAGCTCCCTACAATGAGCAGTTCTTC.